This entry lists 14 T cell receptor beta chains sequenced from one sample in a study of cytomegalovirus exposure and HLA in healthy donors. The PCR employed 60 Vbeta primers together with 13 Jbeta primers. Sequenced by immunoSEQ multiplex PCR; TCRdb stores in-frame clones only, minus some. The data contain under 200,000 clones, around 77% of them singletons. Sequencing was performed on PBMCs. These receptors came from a man aged 30-40 years in good health and CMV-seronegative.

J is TRBJ2-7 and V is TRBV4-1, with 11 positions matching TRBD2. The J segment lost 11 bases and the V segment lost 3 bases, leaving 9 bases of the junction unmatched. The CDR3 consists of 14 residues. Germline-derived CDR1 and CDR2 are MGHRA and YSYEKL. CDR3 loop: CASSHPGLAEPKYF. The CDR3 DNA reads as TGCGCCAGCAGCCATCCGGGACTAGCGGAACCAAAGTACTTC.

As to this clone: Additional DNA sequences in this sample encode the identical CDR3. The J gene is TRBJ1-2, the V gene TRBV18, with a tentative D call TRBD1 (5 bases). Germline V gives CDR1 KGHSH, CDR2 LQKENI. The V gene lost 3 bases and the J gene lost 5 bases, with 13 bases spanning the gap. The CDR3 runs to 14 residues. The CDR3 DNA reads as TGTGCCAGCTCACCGTTACAGGTTGAATATGGCTACACCTTC. Translation: CASSPLQVEYGYTF.

The chain employs TRBV21-1 and TRBJ1-1. TRBV21-1 is noted as a pseudogene. The CDR3 extends over 14 amino acids. The CDR3 DNA follows: TGTGCCAGCAGCAAAGAGGGGGGGACGACTGAAGCTTTCTTT. Its translation: CASSKEGGTTEAFF.

V is TRBV6-5 and J is TRBJ2-5; 13 bases align to TRBD2. There are 15 residues in the CDR3. The junction had 5 bases not matched to a gene; V was cut back by 5 bases and J by 5 bases. CDR1 and CDR2 (germline): MNHEY, SVGAGI. Here the CDR3 DNA reads TGTGCCAGCAGTGGACTAGCGGGAGTTTTCGAGACCCAGTACTTC. It is translated as CASSGLAGVFETQYF.

The J gene is TRBJ1-6, the V gene TRBV6-1, with 7 bases fitting TRBD1. With V trimmed by 0 bases and J by 9 bases, 5 bases remained unmatched. This CDR3 comprises 15 residues. CDR1 and CDR2 (germline): MNHNS, SASEGT. The CDR3 DNA is TGTGCCAGCAGTGAAGCTACGGGACAGAGTTCACCCCTCCACTTT. This gives the protein CASSEATGQSSPLHF.

The chain recombines TRBV6-5 with TRBJ1-2; D gene uncertain. With 4 bases removed from V and 8 bases from J, the gap between germline ends came to 14 bases. Germline lookup yields CDR1 MNHEY and CDR2 SVGAGI. The CDR3 spans 13 residues. The CDR3 reads CASSSTNVPGYTF. CDR3 in DNA: TGTGCCAGCAGTTCCACTAATGTGCCGGGCTACACCTTC.

J is TRBJ2-3 and V is TRBV7-3; TRBD1 might be the D (6 bases). Deletions cut 1 base from V and 1 base from J, with 12 bases between. The CDR3 extends over 16 amino acids. In germline, CDR1 is SGHTA, CDR2 FQGTGA. The CDR3 bases are TGTGCCAGCAGCTTAATAAGGCAGGGGCGCACAGATACGCAGTATTTT. Protein product: CASSLIRQGRTDTQYF.

This rearrangement joins TRBV10-1 to TRBJ2-1; maybe TRBD2 (6 bases). Germline V lookup: CDR1 WNHNN, CDR2 SYGVQD (reference sequence). This CDR3 is 16 amino acids long. V was pared by 0 bases and J by 6 bases, with 15 bases between. CDR3 DNA: TGCGCCAGCAGTGAGTCCTGGGACTTTCCCCTCAATGAGCAGTTCTTC. It is translated as CASSESWDFPLNEQFF.

V usage is TRBV18 and J usage is TRBJ2-3, with 10 bases matching TRBD2. Germline V gene sequence: CDR1 KGHSH, CDR2 LQKENI. V dropped 2 bases and J dropped 2; count of bases not matched to a gene: 4. This CDR3 contains 16 residues. The DNA of the CDR3 is TGTGCCAGCTCACCAGGGCTAGCGGGAGCCACAGATACGCAGTATTTT. This gives the protein CASSPGLAGATDTQYF.

J is TRBJ2-1 and V is TRBV5-1, with 9 bases matching TRBD2. The CDR3 runs to 15 residues. The germline V gene has CDR1 SGHRS and CDR2 YFSETQ. V was clipped by 7 bases and J by 4 bases; unmatched bases: 9. This CDR3 is CASLKGAGGYNEQFF. CDR3 sequence (DNA): TGCGCCAGCCTAAAGGGGGCGGGAGGGTACAATGAGCAGTTCTTC. Combining the CDR3 with reference TRBV5-1 and TRBJ2-1 gives the whole variable domain KAGVTQTPRYLIKTRGQQVTLSCSPISGHRSVSWYQQTPGQGLQFLFEYFSETQRNKGNFPGRFSGRQFSNSRSEMNVSTLELGDSALYLCASLKGAGGYNEQFFGPGTRLTVL.

The V call is TRBV6-1, the J call TRBJ1-6, with D hard to call. Germline lookup yields CDR1 MNHNS and CDR2 SASEGT. There are 14 residues in the CDR3. Between the trimmed V and J ends, which lost 2 bases and 10 bases, there was a span of 12 bases. The CDR3 coding sequence is TGTGCCAGCAGTGAAAGGAGGGAAGTATCACCCCTCCACTTT. Translation gives CASSERREVSPLHF.

This chain links TRBV2 with TRBJ2-5, with 8 nucleotides matching TRBD1. The CDR3 is 15 residues long. J was trimmed by 2 bases and V by 4 bases; bases with no gene match: 6. Germline assignment: CDR1 SNHLY and CDR2 FYNNEI. The chain's CDR3 is CASSADRTGQETQYF. The CDR3, as DNA: TGTGCCAGCAGTGCTGACAGGACAGGGCAAGAGACCCAGTACTTC.

V and J are TRBV11-2 and TRBJ2-2; unclear D gene. The CDR3 has 14 residues. CDR1 and CDR2 (germline): SGHAT, FQNNGV. V lost 0 bases and J lost 8, with 10 bases in between. The CDR3 DNA reads as TGTGCCAGCAGCTTAGATCCCACCAGGGGGGAGCTGTTTTTT. Protein: CASSLDPTRGELFF. Based on the CDR3 plus reference TRBV11-2 and TRBJ2-2, the full variable domain is EAGVAQSPRYKIIEKRQSVAFWCNPISGHATLYWYQQILGQGPKLLIQFQNNGVVDDSQLPKDRFSAERLKGVDSTLKIQPAKLEDSAVYLCASSLDPTRGELFFGEGSRLTVL.

This chain joins TRBV19 and TRBJ1-1; 9 positions match TRBD1. This CDR3 spans 14 amino acids. Germline V CDR1 and CDR2: LNHDA, SQIVND (reference sequence). V trimming: 5 bases; J trimming: 1 base; junction bases outside the gene matches: 2. CDR3 in DNA: TGTGCCAGTAGTCTGGGACAGGGGAACACTGAAGCTTTCTTT. Translated, it gives CASSLGQGNTEAFF. Variable domain in full (rest from reference TRBV19 and TRBJ1-1): DGGITQSPKYLFRKEGQNVTLSCEQNLNHDAMYWYRQDPGQGLRLIYYSQIVNDFQKGDIAEGYSVSREKKESFPLTVTSAQKNPTAFYLCASSLGQGNTEAFFGQGTRLTVV.